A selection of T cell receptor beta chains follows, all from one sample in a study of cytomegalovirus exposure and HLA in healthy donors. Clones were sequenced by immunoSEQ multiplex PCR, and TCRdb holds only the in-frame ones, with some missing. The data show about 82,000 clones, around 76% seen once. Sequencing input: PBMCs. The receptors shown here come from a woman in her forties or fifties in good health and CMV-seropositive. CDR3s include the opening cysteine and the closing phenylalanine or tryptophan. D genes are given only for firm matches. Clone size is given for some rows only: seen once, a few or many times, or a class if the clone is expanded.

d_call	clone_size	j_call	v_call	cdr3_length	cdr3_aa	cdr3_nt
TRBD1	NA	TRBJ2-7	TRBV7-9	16	CASSHAAGTDNYEQYF	TGTGCCAGCAGCCACGCCGCCGGGACAGATAACTACGAGCAGTACTTC
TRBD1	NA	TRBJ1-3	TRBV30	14	CAWSVLQGAGTIYF	TGTGCCTGGAGTGTACTACAGGGGGCTGGCACCATATATTTT
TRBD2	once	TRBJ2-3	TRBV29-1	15	CSVEPEAGGTDTQYF	TGCAGCGTTGAACCGGAAGCGGGAGGGACAGATACGCAGTATTTT
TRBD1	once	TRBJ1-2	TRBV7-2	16	CASSLPPGQGDSGYTF	TGTGCCAGCAGCTTGCCCCCAGGACAGGGAGACTCTGGCTACACCTTC
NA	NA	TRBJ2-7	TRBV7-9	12	CASSPSGYEQYF	TGTGCCAGCAGTCCTTCGGGTTACGAGCAGTACTTC
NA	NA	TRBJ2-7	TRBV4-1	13	CASSQEFRLEQYF	TGCGCCAGCAGCCAAGAATTCCGCCTAGAGCAGTACTTC
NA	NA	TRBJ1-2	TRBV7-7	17	CASSEGQKERPDYGYTF	TGTGCTAGCAGCGAAGGACAGAAGGAAAGACCTGACTATGGCTACACCTTC
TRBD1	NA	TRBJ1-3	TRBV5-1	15	CASSLAGGDGNTIYF	TGCGCCAGCAGCTTGGCAGGGGGTGACGGAAACACCATATATTTT
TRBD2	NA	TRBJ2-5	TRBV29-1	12	CSVGVGGETQYF	TGCAGCGTTGGGGTGGGAGGGGAGACCCAGTACTTC
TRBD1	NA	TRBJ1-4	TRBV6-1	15	CASRAPGQGDEKLFF	TGTGCCAGCAGAGCTCCGGGACAGGGGGATGAAAAACTGTTTTTT
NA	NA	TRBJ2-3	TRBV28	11	CASSSLDTQYF	TGTGCCAGCAGTTCTTTAGATACGCAGTATTTT
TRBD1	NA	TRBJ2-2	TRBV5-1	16	CASSLGRDRDPGELFF	TGCGCCAGCAGCCTGGGCCGGGACAGGGACCCCGGGGAGCTGTTTTTT
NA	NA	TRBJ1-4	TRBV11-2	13	CASSLSTNEKLFF	TGTGCCAGCAGCTTGAGTACCAATGAAAAACTGTTTTTT
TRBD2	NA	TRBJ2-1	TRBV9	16	CASSVAGLAGRNEQFF	TGTGCCAGCAGCGTAGCTGGGCTAGCGGGACGGAATGAGCAGTTCTTC
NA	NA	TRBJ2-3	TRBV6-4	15	CASSDSPGDTDTQYF	TGTGCCAGCAGTGACTCTCCAGGGGACACAGATACGCAGTATTTT
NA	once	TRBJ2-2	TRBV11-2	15	CASSSPRDWAGELFF	TGTGCCAGCAGCTCCCCCCGCGACTGGGCCGGGGAGCTGTTTTTT
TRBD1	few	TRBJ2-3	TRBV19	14	CATRDRAITDTQYF	TGTGCCACCCGGGACAGGGCGATCACAGATACGCAGTATTTT
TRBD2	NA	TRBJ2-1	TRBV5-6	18	CASSPGLAGGYDGNEQFF	TGTGCCAGCAGCCCGGGACTAGCGGGAGGGTACGACGGCAATGAGCAGTTCTTC
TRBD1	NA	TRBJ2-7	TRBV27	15	CASSLMTGGTYEQYF	TGTGCCAGCAGTTTAATGACAGGGGGGACCTACGAGCAGTACTTC
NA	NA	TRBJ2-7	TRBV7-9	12	CASSLGAYEQYF	TGTGCCAGCAGCCTCGGGGCCTACGAGCAGTACTTC
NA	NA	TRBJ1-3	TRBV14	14	CASSPRYSGNTIYF	TGTGCCAGCAGCCCCCGTTACTCTGGAAACACCATATATTTT
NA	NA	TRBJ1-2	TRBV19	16	CASSEPGGGANYGYTF	TGTGCCAGTAGCGAACCAGGAGGCGGTGCTAACTATGGCTACACCTTC
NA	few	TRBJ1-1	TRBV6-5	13	CASSSATGTEAFF	TGTGCCAGCAGTTCAGCTACAGGGACTGAAGCTTTCTTT
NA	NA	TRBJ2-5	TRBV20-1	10	CSAPEVAQYF	TGCAGTGCGCCAGAGGTGGCCCAGTACTTC
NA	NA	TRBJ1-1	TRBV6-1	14	CASSIQGNLHEAFF	TGTGCCAGCAGCATACAGGGTAACCTCCATGAAGCTTTCTTT
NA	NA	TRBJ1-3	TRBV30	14	CAWTSTSSGNTIYF	TGTGCCTGGACCAGTACTAGCTCTGGAAACACCATATATTTT
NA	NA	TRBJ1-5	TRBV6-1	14	CASSVGQGTEPQHF	TGTGCCAGCAGTGTGGGCCAGGGGACGGAGCCCCAGCATTTT
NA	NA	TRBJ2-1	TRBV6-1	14	CASRAGSPRDEQFF	TGTGCCAGCAGGGCCGGGTCACCTAGAGATGAGCAGTTCTTC
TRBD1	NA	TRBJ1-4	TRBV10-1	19	CASSESPLGQFSTNEKLFF	TGCGCCAGCAGTGAGTCTCCTCTGGGACAGTTTTCAACTAATGAAAAACTGTTTTTT
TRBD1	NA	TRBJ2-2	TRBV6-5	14	CASKRGGQTGELFF	TGTGCCAGCAAACGAGGGGGCCAGACCGGGGAGCTGTTTTTT
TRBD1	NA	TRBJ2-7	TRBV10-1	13	CASSGTGEYEQYF	TGCGCCAGCAGTGGTACAGGGGAGTACGAGCAGTACTTC
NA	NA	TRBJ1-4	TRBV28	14	CASSLAGTVEKLFF	TGTGCCAGCAGCCTCGCGGGGACGGTTGAAAAACTGTTTTTT
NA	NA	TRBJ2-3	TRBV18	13	CASSLEYEDTQYF	TGTGCCAGCTCACTGGAGTACGAAGATACGCAGTATTTT
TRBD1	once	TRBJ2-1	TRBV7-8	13	CASSGQGYGEQFF	TGTGCCAGCAGCGGACAGGGCTACGGTGAGCAGTTCTTC
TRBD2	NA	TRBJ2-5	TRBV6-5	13	CASSYGRGETQYF	TGTGCCAGCAGTTACGGGAGGGGAGAGACCCAGTACTTC
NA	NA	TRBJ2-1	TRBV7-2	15	CASSLVGGSYNEQFF	TGTGCCAGCAGCCTCGTGGGCGGGTCCTACAATGAGCAGTTCTTC
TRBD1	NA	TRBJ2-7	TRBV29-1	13	CSVSTGGNYEQYF	TGCAGCGTTTCTACAGGGGGGAACTACGAGCAGTACTTC
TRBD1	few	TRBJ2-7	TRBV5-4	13	CASSEGARYEQYF	TGTGCCAGCAGTGAGGGGGCGCGCTACGAGCAGTACTTC
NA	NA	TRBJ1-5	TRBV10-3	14	CAISEGTGGQPQHF	TGTGCCATCAGTGAGGGAACGGGAGGTCAGCCCCAGCATTTT
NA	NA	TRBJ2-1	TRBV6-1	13	CASKWGLDDEQFF	TGTGCCAGCAAATGGGGGCTAGATGATGAGCAGTTCTTC
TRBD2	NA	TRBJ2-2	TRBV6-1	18	CASSEGGGGRTYTGELFF	TGTGCCAGCAGTGAAGGGGGGGGCGGGAGGACCTACACCGGGGAGCTGTTTTTT
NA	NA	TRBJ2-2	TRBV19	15	CASSMSGHNTGELFF	TGTGCCAGTAGTATGTCGGGACACAACACCGGGGAGCTGTTTTTT
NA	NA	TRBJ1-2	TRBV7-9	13	CASSSHGAGGYTF	TGTGCCAGCAGCAGCCACGGGGCGGGGGGCTACACCTTC
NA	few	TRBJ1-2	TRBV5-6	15	CASSLVRGGNYGYTF	TGTGCCAGCAGCTTGGTTCGCGGGGGTAACTATGGCTACACCTTC
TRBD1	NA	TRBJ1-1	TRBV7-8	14	CASSKDRGLTEAFF	TGTGCCAGCAGCAAGGACAGGGGGCTCACTGAAGCTTTCTTT
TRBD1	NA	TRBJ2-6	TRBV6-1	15	CASSTGVSGANVLTF	TGTGCCAGCAGTACAGGGGTCTCTGGGGCCAACGTCCTGACTTTC
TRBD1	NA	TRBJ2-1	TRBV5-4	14	CASRRTGRYNEQFF	TGTGCCAGCAGGCGGACAGGGCGCTACAATGAGCAGTTCTTC
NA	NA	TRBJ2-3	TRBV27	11	CASSLEDTQYF	TGTGCCAGCAGCCTGGAGGATACGCAGTATTTT
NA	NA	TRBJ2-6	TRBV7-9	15	CASSLSFSGANVLTF	TGTGCCAGCAGCCTCTCCTTCTCTGGGGCCAACGTCCTGACTTTC
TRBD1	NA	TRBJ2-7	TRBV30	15	CAWSVPDRGKDEQYF	TGTGCCTGGAGTGTACCGGACAGGGGTAAGGACGAGCAGTACTTC
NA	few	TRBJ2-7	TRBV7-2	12	CASSLGAREQYF	TGTGCCAGCAGCTTAGGGGCACGCGAGCAGTACTTC
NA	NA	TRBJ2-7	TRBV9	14	CASSVAPGENEQYF	TGTGCCAGCAGCGTAGCTCCGGGAGAGAACGAGCAGTACTTC
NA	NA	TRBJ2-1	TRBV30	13	CAWRDKSYNEQFF	TGTGCCTGGAGGGACAAATCCTACAATGAGCAGTTCTTC
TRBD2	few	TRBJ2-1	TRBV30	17	CAWRRPGTSGRAYEQFF	TGTGCCTGGAGACGCCCCGGGACTAGCGGGAGGGCCTATGAGCAGTTCTTC
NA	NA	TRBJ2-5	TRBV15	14	CATSVSGGQETQYF	TGTGCCACCAGCGTCTCTGGCGGGCAAGAGACCCAGTACTTC
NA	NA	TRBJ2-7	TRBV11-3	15	CASSRGGIGSYEQYF	TGTGCCAGCAGCCGCGGCGGGATAGGGTCCTACGAGCAGTACTTC
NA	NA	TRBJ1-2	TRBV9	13	CASSVDRNYGYTF	TGTGCCAGCAGCGTAGACCGGAACTATGGCTACACCTTC
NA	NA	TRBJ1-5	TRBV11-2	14	CASSSGGGEQPQHF	TGTGCCAGCAGCTCCGGGGGGGGCGAACAGCCCCAGCATTTT